The 6 T cell receptor beta chains reported below all come from one sample, sequenced in a study of tumor and adjacent non-tumor tissue in lung cancer. Three rounds of nested PCR, following a modified ARM-PCR protocol, produced the TCRbeta library. TCRdb processed the multiplex PCR reads anew with MiXCR; each CDR3 protein has one entry. The sample includes more than 120,000 distinct CDR3 sequences, around 60% of them seen just once. No cell sorting was done before RNA was extracted from the tissue. Sequencing was carried out using lung tumor tissue. The receptors here all came from a man between 60 and 75 years old with small cell lung cancer.

This clonotype was picked up a small number of times. V usage is TRBV20-1 and J usage is TRBJ2-3, with 8 bases aligning to TRBD1. The germline V gene has CDR1 DFQATT and CDR2 SNEGSKA (reference sequence). The V and J ends lost 5 bases and 0 bases, in that order; junction bases with no gene match: 1. The length of the CDR3 is 13 residues. CDR3 in DNA: TGCAGTGCTTACAGGGGGAGCACAGATACGCAGTATTTT. This gives the protein CSAYRGSTDTQYF.

With respect to this clonotype: A much larger clone sits a single nucleotide away, making a read error possible. The chain carries TRBV20-1 and TRBJ1-2, with D unresolved. This CDR3 is 12 amino acids long. CDR1 and CDR2 (germline): DFQATT, SNEGSKA (reference sequence). The chain's CDR3 is CCARDTGYGYTF. The DNA of the CDR3 is TGCTGTGCTAGAGATACCGGGTATGGCTACACCTTC.

The DNA of the CDR3 is TGTGCTAGCAGTGTCGACAGAACGTCCTACGAGCAGTACGTT. It encodes CASSVDRTSYEQYV. The chain recombines TRBV6-1 with TRBJ2-7, with D possibly matching TRBD1 (5 bases). Germline CDR1 reads MNHNS; CDR2 reads SASEGT. The CDR3 is made up of 14 amino acids.

This clonotype has at least ten counts. The V and J genes are TRBV4-1 and TRBJ1-5; 9 positions agree with TRBD1. The CDR3 runs to 16 residues. The V gene end was trimmed by 4 bases and the J gene end by 5 bases; junction bases not matched to a gene: 9. Germline lookup yields CDR1 MGHRA and CDR2 YSYEKL. CDR3 sequence: CASSLSGGDRDQPQHF. Here the CDR3 DNA reads TGCGCCAGCAGCCTCTCGGGGGGGGACAGGGATCAGCCCCAGCATTTT.

There are a few counts of this clonotype. V usage is TRBV20-1 and J usage is TRBJ2-1, with 10 bases identical to TRBD2. Losses at the gene ends were 4 bases for V and 7 bases for J; bases not matched to a gene: 10. Germline lookup yields CDR1 DFQATT and CDR2 SNEGSKA (reference sequence). This CDR3 has 15 amino acids. The CDR3 sequence: CSAIKAGGPGNEQFF. CDR3 DNA sequence: TGCAGTGCTATTAAAGCGGGAGGGCCGGGAAATGAGCAGTTCTTC.

Concerning this clonotype: A junction end diverges from the germline sequence, so it may reflect a read error. The chain joins TRBV11-2 to TRBJ2-2, with D possibly called TRBD1 or TRBD2 (5 bases each). From germline, CDR1 is SGHAT and CDR2 FQNNGV. The CDR3 length is 16 residues. CDR3 region: CASSLQGKRHTRELFF. The CDR3 region has the DNA TGTGCCAGCAGCTTACAGGGAAAACGGCACACCAGGGAGCTATTTTTT.